The sequence of this T cell receptor (beta chain) was determined in a study of T cell responses to AZD1222 COVID-19 vaccine. Notes on the study in general: Vaccination with two AZD1222 doses was followed by a rise in Spike-specific TCR breadth and depth.

In the case of this clone: The antigen is unknown.

Sequencing used immunoSEQ multiplex PCR; TCRdb keeps in-frame clones, though not all of them. The sample lists about 140,000 clones; just over 90% were seen once. The V end was cut by 1 base, the J end by 0 bases, with 2 bases between. The CDR3 has 13 amino acids. Germline CDR1 is SNHLY and CDR2 is FYNNEI. The chain recombines TRBV2 with TRBJ2-3; D unresolved. The clonotype was recovered from an adult in good health. The starting material was peripheral blood, obtained on day 0 of MenACWY control vaccination. Here the CDR3 DNA reads TGTGCCAGCAGTGAAGAGAGCACAGATACGCAGTATTTT. It specifies CASSEESTDTQYF.